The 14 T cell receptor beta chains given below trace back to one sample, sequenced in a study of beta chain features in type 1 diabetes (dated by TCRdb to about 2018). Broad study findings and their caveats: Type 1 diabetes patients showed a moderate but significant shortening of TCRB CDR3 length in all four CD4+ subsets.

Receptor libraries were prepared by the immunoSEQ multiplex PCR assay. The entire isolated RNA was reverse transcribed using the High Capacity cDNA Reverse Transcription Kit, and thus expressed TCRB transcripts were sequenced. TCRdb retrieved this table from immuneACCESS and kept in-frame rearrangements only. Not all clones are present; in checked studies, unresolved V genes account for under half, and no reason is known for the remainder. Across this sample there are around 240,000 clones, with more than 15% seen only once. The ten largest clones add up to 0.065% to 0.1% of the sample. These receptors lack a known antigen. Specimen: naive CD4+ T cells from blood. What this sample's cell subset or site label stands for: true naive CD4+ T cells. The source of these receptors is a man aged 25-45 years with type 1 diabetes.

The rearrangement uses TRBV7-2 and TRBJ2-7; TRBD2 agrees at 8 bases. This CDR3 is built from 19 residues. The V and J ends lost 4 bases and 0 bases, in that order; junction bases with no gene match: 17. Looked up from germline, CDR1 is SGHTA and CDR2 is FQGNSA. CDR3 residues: CASSSPIETSGRSSYEQYF. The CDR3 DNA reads TGTGCCAGCAGCTCTCCGATTGAAACTAGCGGCCGGAGCTCCTACGAGCAGTACTTC.

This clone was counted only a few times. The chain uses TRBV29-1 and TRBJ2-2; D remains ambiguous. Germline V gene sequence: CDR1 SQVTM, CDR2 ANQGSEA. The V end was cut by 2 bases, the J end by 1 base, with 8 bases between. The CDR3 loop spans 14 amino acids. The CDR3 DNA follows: TGCAGCGTTGAACCTTCCGAGAACACCGGGGAGCTGTTTTTT. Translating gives CSVEPSENTGELFF.

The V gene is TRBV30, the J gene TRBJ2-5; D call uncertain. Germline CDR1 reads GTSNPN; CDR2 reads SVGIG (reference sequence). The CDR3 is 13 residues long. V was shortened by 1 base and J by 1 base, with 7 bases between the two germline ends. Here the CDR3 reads CAWSEMVQETQYF. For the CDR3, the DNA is TGTGCCTGGAGTGAGATGGTCCAAGAGACCCAGTACTTC.

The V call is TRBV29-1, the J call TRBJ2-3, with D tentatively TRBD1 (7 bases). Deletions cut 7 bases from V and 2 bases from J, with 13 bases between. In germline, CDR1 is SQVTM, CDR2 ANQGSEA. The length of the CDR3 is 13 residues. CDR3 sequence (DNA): TGCAGCGGGGCGGGACAGATCACAGATACGCAGTATTTT. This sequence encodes CSGAGQITDTQYF.

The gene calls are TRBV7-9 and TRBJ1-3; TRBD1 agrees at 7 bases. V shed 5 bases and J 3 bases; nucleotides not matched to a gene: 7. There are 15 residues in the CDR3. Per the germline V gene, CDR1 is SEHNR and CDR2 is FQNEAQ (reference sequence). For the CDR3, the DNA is TGTGCCAGCAGCCAAAAAGGGACAGTTGGAAACACCATATATTTT. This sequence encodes CASSQKGTVGNTIYF.

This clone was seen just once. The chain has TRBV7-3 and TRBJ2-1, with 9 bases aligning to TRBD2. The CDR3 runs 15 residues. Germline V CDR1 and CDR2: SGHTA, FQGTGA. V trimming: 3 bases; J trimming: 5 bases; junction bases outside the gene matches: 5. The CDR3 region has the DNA TGTGCCAGCAGCTTGACTAGCGGAGGGAACAATGAGCAGTTCTTC. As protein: CASSLTSGGNNEQFF.

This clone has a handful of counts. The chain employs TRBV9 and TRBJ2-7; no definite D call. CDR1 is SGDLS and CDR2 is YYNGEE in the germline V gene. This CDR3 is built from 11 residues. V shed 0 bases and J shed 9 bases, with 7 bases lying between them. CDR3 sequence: CASSVGGLQYF. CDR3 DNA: TGTGCCAGCAGCGTAGGAGGCTTGCAGTACTTC.

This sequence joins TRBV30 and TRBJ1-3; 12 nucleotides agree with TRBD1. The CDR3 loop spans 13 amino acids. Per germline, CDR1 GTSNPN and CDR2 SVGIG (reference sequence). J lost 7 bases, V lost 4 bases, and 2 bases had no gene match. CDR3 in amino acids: CAWMGQGANTIYF. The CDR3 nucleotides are TGTGCCTGGATGGGACAGGGGGCGAACACCATATATTTT.

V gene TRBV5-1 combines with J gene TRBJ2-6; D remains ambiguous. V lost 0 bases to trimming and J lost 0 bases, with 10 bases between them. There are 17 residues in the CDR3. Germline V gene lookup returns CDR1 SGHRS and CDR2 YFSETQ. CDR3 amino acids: CASSLGQLSSGANVLTF. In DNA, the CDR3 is TGCGCCAGCAGCTTGGGTCAGCTAAGCTCTGGGGCCAACGTCCTGACTTTC.

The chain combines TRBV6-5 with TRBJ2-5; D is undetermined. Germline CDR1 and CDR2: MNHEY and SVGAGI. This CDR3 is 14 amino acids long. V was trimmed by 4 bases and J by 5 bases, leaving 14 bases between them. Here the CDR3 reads CASSLGIGVETQYF. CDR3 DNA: TGTGCCAGCAGTTTGGGGATAGGAGTGGAGACCCAGTACTTC.

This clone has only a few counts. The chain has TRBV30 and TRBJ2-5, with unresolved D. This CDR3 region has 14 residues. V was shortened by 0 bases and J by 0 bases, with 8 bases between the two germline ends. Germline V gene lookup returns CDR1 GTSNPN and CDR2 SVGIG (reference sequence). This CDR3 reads CAWSVGLNQETQYF. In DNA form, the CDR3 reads TGTGCCTGGAGTGTTGGGTTGAACCAAGAGACCCAGTACTTC. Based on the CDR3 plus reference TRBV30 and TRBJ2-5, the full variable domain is SQTIHQWPATLVQPVGSPLSLECTVEGTSNPNLYWYRQAAGRGLQLLFYSVGIGQISSEVPQNLSASRPQDRQFILSSKKLLLSDSGFYLCAWSVGLNQETQYFGPGTRLLVL.

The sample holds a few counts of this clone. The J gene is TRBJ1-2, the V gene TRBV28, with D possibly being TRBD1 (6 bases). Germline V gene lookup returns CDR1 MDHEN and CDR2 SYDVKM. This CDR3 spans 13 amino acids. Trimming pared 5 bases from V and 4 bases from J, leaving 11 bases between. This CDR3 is CASSPRTAYGYTF. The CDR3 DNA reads TGTGCCAGCAGTCCCCGGACAGCCTATGGCTACACCTTC.

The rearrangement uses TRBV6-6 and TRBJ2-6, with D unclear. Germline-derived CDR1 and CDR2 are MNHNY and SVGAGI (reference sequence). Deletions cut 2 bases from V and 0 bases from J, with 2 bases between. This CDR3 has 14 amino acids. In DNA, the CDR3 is TGTGCCAGCAGTTACGACTCTGGGGCCAACGTCCTGACTTTC. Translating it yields CASSYDSGANVLTF.

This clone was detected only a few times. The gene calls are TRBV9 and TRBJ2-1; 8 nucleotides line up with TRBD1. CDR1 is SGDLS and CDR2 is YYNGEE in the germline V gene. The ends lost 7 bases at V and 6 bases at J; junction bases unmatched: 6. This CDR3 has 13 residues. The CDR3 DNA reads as TGTGCCAGCCGGGACAGGTCAACCAATGAGCAGTTCTTC. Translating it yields CASRDRSTNEQFF.